This T cell receptor beta chain was sequenced during a study of metastatic and nonmetastatic thyroid tumors. Across the whole study: Repertoires of blood and of tissue (tumor or nodule) from malignant and benign thyroid patients were compared. Points from the study as a whole: As reported, TCR beta diversity in blood and tumor was significantly higher in malignant thyroid tumors than in benign nodules.

CDR1 is DFQATT and CDR2 is SNEGSKA in the germline V gene (reference sequence). Deletions cut 4 bases from V and 7 bases from J, with 17 bases between. The CDR3 covers 14 residues. In the study's own analysis: The authors used CDR3 differences across clinicopathological groups to build a distant-metastasis classifier for papillary thyroid cancer. TCRdb re-called the PCR reads via MiXCR. These V and J calls derive from TCRdb rather than the authors' analysis. The sample includes 4,500 to 6,500 clones, under 30% of them seen just once. A remark on this clone: Its specificity is not known.

There were no patients who had received any treatment before thyroid surgery. The source material was adjacent normal tissue. This sequence joins TRBV20-1 and TRBJ2-1, with no clear D. This clonotype was sampled from a female donor with papillary thyroid cancer or a benign thyroid nodule (not recorded which). Some clones in this sample may be carry-over from other donors' samples. The CDR3: CSATPFGMGNEQFF. CDR3 DNA: TGCAGTGCTACCCCGTTTGGGATGGGGAATGAGCAGTTCTTC.